Shown below are 9 T cell receptor beta chains from a single sample sequenced in a study of blood T cell repertoires in COVID-19. The method was immunoSEQ multiplex PCR; TCRdb's version includes in-frame clones alone and lacks a portion of them. The sample contains some 74,000 clones, 76% of which appear only once. Sequencing input: peripheral blood. The receptors here all came from a man aged 70 or older with active or convalescent COVID-19.

The V and J genes are TRBV18 and TRBJ2-6; 9 nucleotides align to TRBD1. Germline assignment: CDR1 KGHSH and CDR2 LQKENI. CDR3 size: 18 residues. The junction had 9 bases not matched to a gene; V was cut back by 3 bases and J by 3 bases. In DNA, the CDR3 is TGTGCCAGCTCACCGGTCAGGACAGGGGTGAGTGGGGCCAACGTCCTGACTTTC. It encodes CASSPVRTGVSGANVLTF.

V gene TRBV29-1 combines with J gene TRBJ2-3; TRBD2 is a possible D gene (5 bases). Deletions cut 7 bases from V and 11 bases from J, with 16 bases between. This CDR3 is built from 11 residues. Germline lookup yields CDR1 SQVTM and CDR2 ANQGSEA. The CDR3 DNA reads as TGCAGCGCCCGAAATGGACTTGAGCAGTATTTT. It encodes CSARNGLEQYF.

The chain combines TRBV30 with TRBJ1-5, with D unresolved. V dropped 5 bases and J dropped 3 bases, with 8 bases sitting between them. In germline, CDR1 is GTSNPN, CDR2 SVGIG (reference sequence). CDR3 length: 12 residues. This chain's CDR3 is CAWGEDNQPQHF. CDR3 DNA: TGTGCCTGGGGGGAGGACAATCAGCCCCAGCATTTT.

This chain uses TRBV10-3 with TRBJ2-7; 11 bases are shared with TRBD1. Losses at the gene ends were 4 bases for V and 5 bases for J; bases not matched to a gene: 4. From germline, CDR1 is ENHRY and CDR2 SYGVKD. The CDR3 runs to 14 residues. The CDR3 here is CAISGGTGGHEQYF. The CDR3 region has the DNA TGTGCCATCAGTGGGGGGACAGGGGGGCACGAGCAGTACTTC.

The rearrangement joins TRBV13 to TRBJ1-3; no definite D call. The ends were cut back, 3 bases at V and 1 base at J, with 10 bases in the middle. The V gene's germline CDR1 is PRHDT and CDR2 FYEKMQ (reference sequence). There are 15 residues in the CDR3. DNA of the CDR3: TGTGCCAGCAGCTTTGGTCGGTTATCTGGAAACACCATATATTTT. It yields the protein CASSFGRLSGNTIYF.

The V gene is TRBV5-6, the J gene TRBJ1-6; a possible D gene is TRBD1 (6 bases). CDR1 and CDR2 from the germline V gene are SGHDT and YYEEEE. V was trimmed by 3 bases and J by 16 bases, leaving 14 bases between them. This CDR3 is built from 12 residues. The CDR3, as DNA: TGTGCCAGCAGCTGGGGGCGCGGAGAACTCCACTTT. This encodes CASSWGRGELHF.

The chain couples TRBV30 to TRBJ1-6, with D possibly being TRBD1 (6 bases). V was clipped by 5 bases and J by 8 bases, with 13 bases between them. The CDR3 totals 13 residues. CDR1 is GTSNPN and CDR2 is SVGIG in the germline V gene (reference sequence). As DNA, the CDR3 is TGTGCCTGGGATAAACAGGGAGATTCACCCCTCCACTTT. Protein: CAWDKQGDSPLHF.

The chain recombines TRBV28 with TRBJ2-3; D is perhaps TRBD1 (6 bases). Looked up from germline, CDR1 is MDHEN and CDR2 is SYDVKM. Trimming left V 5 bases short and J 4 bases short, with 13 bases between. The CDR3 sequence is 14 residues long. CDR3 nucleotide sequence: TGTGCCAGCAGTCTTACAGGGTTGGCAGATACGCAGTATTTT. It translates to CASSLTGLADTQYF.

The chain joins TRBV15 to TRBJ1-6; unclear D gene. Trimming shortened V by 0 bases and J by 6 bases, and 9 bases separated the two germline ends. Germline V gives CDR1 LNHNV, CDR2 YYDKDF (reference sequence). The length of the CDR3 is 15 residues. CDR3 region: CATSRDTHGNSPLHF. The DNA for the CDR3 is TGTGCCACCAGCAGAGACACCCACGGTAATTCACCCCTCCACTTT.